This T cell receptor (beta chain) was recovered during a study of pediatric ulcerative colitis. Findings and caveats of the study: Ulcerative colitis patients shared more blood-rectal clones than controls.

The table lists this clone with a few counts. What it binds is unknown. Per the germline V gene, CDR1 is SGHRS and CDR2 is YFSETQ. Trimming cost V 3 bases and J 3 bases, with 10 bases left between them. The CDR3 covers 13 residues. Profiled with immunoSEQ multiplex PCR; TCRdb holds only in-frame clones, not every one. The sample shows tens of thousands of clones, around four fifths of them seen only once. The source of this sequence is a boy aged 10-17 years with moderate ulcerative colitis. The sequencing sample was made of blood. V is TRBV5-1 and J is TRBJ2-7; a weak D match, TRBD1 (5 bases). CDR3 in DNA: TGCGCCAGCAGCTCAGGGAACGGCTACGAGCAGTACTTC. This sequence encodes CASSSGNGYEQYF.